These 3 T cell receptor beta chains were all obtained from the same sample, sequenced in a study of shared clonotypes between healthy human individuals. Produced via immunoSEQ multiplex PCR; TCRdb's table is partial and in-frame only. Among fewer than 600,000 clones listed, roughly 78% were seen once. Sequenced sample: PBMCs. The receptor set was obtained from a woman in her thirties or forties in good health. Some clones in this sample may be carry-over from other donors' samples.

The chain has TRBV5-4 and TRBJ2-2; D gene ambiguous. The CDR3 consists of 15 residues. The germline CDR1 and CDR2 sequences are SGHNT and YYREEE (reference sequence). Trimming removed 4 bases from V and 4 bases from J, with 14 bases in between. The CDR3 loop reads CASSPAVGSTGELFF. CDR3 nucleotides: TGTGCCAGCAGCCCTGCGGTGGGATCCACCGGGGAGCTGTTTTTT.

V is TRBV4-1 and J is TRBJ2-7; tentatively, D is TRBD2 (5 bases). The CDR3 length is 16 residues. With 3 bases removed from V and 4 bases from J, the gap between germline ends came to 19 bases. CDR1 is MGHRA and CDR2 is YSYEKL in the germline V gene. As DNA, the CDR3 is TGCGCCAGCAGCCACGGTCGTAGAGGGAGCGCGTACGAGCAGTACTTC. Translating gives CASSHGRRGSAYEQYF.

In this sample, this clone turned up a few times. At the DNA level, this CDR3 is encoded by other sequences in the same sample as well. The chain is built from TRBV9 and TRBJ1-1; possibly TRBD1 for D (6 bases). The CDR3 loop spans 13 amino acids. The V end lost 1 base, the J end lost 5 bases, and 9 bases lay between the germline ends. Germline lookup yields CDR1 SGDLS and CDR2 YYNGEE. The CDR3 region has the DNA TGTGCCAGCAGCGTACAGGGGAATACTGAAGCTTTCTTT. Its translation: CASSVQGNTEAFF.